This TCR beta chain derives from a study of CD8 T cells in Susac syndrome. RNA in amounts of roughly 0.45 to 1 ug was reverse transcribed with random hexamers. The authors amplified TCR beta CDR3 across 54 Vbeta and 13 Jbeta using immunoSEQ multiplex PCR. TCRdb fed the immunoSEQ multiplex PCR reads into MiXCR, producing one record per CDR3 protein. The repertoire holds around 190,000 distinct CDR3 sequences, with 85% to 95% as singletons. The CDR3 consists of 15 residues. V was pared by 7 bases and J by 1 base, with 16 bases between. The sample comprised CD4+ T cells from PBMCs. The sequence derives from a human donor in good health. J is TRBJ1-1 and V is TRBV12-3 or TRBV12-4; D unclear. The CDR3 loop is CASKVSQTENTEAFF. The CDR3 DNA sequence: TGTGCCAGCAAAGTGAGCCAGACTGAGAACACTGAAGCTTTCTTT.